The entry below describes one T cell receptor (beta chain). This record belongs to a study of blood T cell repertoires in COVID-19. In the original workflow: The authors estimated nucleated cell counts from reference gene primer amplification. Sequencing used immunoSEQ multiplex PCR; TCRdb keeps in-frame clones, though not all of them. V and J calls and clone size follow that table, whereas D and trimming were derived from the DNA. The sample yields about 100,000 clones, around 81% seen once. Germline V CDR1 and CDR2: LNHNV, YYDKDF (reference sequence). This CDR3 region has 13 residues. Trimming removed 5 bases from V and 5 bases from J, with 13 bases in between.

The sequence came from a man aged 45 to 65 with active or convalescent COVID-19. This chain links TRBV15 with TRBJ2-7; the D gene is possibly TRBD1 (6 bases). Sequenced sample: peripheral blood. CDR3 residues: CATSPQGFHEQYF. CDR3 bases: TGTGCCACCAGCCCCCAGGGGTTCCACGAGCAGTACTTC.